The 20 T cell receptor beta chains below were found in one sample sequenced in a study of human T cells and chemical hapten exposure. Described time point: pre-sensitization, week 0. The treatment is: therapeutic diphenylcyclopropenone sensitization with weekly scalp DPC. TCRdb independently ran MiXCR on the RACE reads; one entry per CDR3 protein. This sample carries 300,000 to 450,000 distinct CDR3 sequences, 5% to 6.5% of them seen once, and the ten largest clones take 2.5% to 3%. Sequenced here: whole blood, sampled in connection with sensitization to the hapten diphenylcyclopropenone (DPC). The receptors here all came from a woman aged 50 to 60 with alopecia areata. Some clones in this sample may be carry-over from other donors' samples.

There are a few counts of this clonotype. The gene calls are TRBV5-6 and TRBJ2-2; perhaps TRBD2 as D (5 bases). Deletions cut 2 bases from V and 4 bases from J, with 15 bases between. Germline lookup yields CDR1 SGHDT and CDR2 YYEEEE. CDR3 size: 16 residues. Here the CDR3 DNA reads TGTGCCAGCAGCTTAGGGCCGGGATTTTCCACCGGGGAGCTGTTTTTT. It yields the protein CASSLGPGFSTGELFF.

The rearrangement uses TRBV7-9 and TRBJ2-3; 9 bases match TRBD1. CDR1 is SEHNR, CDR2 FQNEAQ, per germline (reference sequence). The CDR3 sequence is 15 residues long. Unmatched junction bases numbered 8, after V lost 4 bases and J lost 6 bases. The CDR3 is CASSSPGTGKDTQYF. The CDR3 nucleotides read TGTGCCAGCAGCTCACCCGGGACAGGGAAGGATACGCAGTATTTT.

This clonotype was found many times. The chain carries TRBV13 and TRBJ2-5, with D unresolved. The CDR3 sequence is 13 residues long. V was trimmed by 5 bases and J by 5 bases, leaving 12 bases between them. Germline V gene lookup returns CDR1 PRHDT and CDR2 FYEKMQ (reference sequence). Here the CDR3 DNA reads TGTGCCAGCAGCCCCGGCAGGTGGGAGACCCAGTACTTC. This gives the protein CASSPGRWETQYF.

The sample holds a few counts of this clonotype. This chain uses TRBV5-1 with TRBJ2-4; D is unclear. Germline V lookup: CDR1 SGHRS, CDR2 YFSETQ. The CDR3 runs to 14 residues. The V end lost 4 bases, the J end lost 0 bases, and 8 bases lay between the germline ends. CDR3 sequence reads: CASSPQQAKNIQYF. The CDR3 bases are TGCGCCAGCAGCCCCCAACAAGCCAAAAACATTCAGTACTTC.

There are a few counts of this clonotype. This chain joins TRBV3-1 and TRBJ2-7; TRBD2 is a possible D gene (6 bases). Trimming took 0 bases from V and 3 from J, leaving 9 bases between them. This CDR3 has 14 residues. Germline V CDR1 and CDR2: LGHDT, YNNKEL (reference sequence). The CDR3 DNA reads as TGTGCCAGCAGCCAAGATGGAGGGGTCTACGAGCAGTACTTC. This encodes CASSQDGGVYEQYF.

This clonotype has more than one count but fewer than ten. The J gene is TRBJ1-5, the V gene TRBV7-9; TRBD1 aligns across 8 bases. The junction had 7 bases not matched to a gene; V was cut back by 5 bases and J by 4 bases. The CDR3 is made up of 15 amino acids. In germline, CDR1 is SEHNR, CDR2 FQNEAQ (reference sequence). CDR3 coding DNA: TGTGCCAGCAGCACGACCGGGACAGGTAATCAGCCCCAGCATTTT. Encoded protein: CASSTTGTGNQPQHF. The full variable domain, in which reference TRBV7-9 and TRBJ1-5 provide the parts outside the CDR3, is DTGVSQNPRHKITKRGQNVTFRCDPISEHNRLYWYRQTLGQGPEFLTYFQNEAQLEKSRLLSDRFSAERPKGSFSTLEIQRTEQGDSAMYLCASSTTGTGNQPQHFGDGTRLSIL.

The chain is built from TRBV15 and TRBJ2-1; D remains unclear. The CDR3 totals 16 residues. Germline CDR1 reads LNHNV; CDR2 reads YYDKDF (reference sequence). V gave up 3 bases and J gave up 0 bases, with 12 bases separating them. CDR3 nucleotide sequence: TGTGCCACCAGCAGGACAAGAGACCCCTCCTACAATGAGCAGTTCTTC. Translating gives CATSRTRDPSYNEQFF.

This clonotype was seen at least ten times. The chain uses TRBV7-2 and TRBJ2-1, with a weak D call TRBD2 (6 bases). V lost 1 base to trimming and J lost 6 bases, with 13 bases between them. The CDR3 has 15 amino acids. Germline CDR1 SGHTA, CDR2 FQGNSA. CDR3 sequence reads: CASSLVAKAGNEQFF. As DNA, the CDR3 is TGTGCCAGCAGCTTAGTAGCAAAAGCGGGCAATGAGCAGTTCTTC. Filled out from reference TRBV7-2 and TRBJ2-1, the complete variable domain reads GAGVSQSPSNKVTEKGKDVELRCDPISGHTALYWYRQSLGQGLEFLIYFQGNSAPDKSGLPSDRFSAERTGGSVSTLTIQRTQQEDSAVYLCASSLVAKAGNEQFFGPGTRLTVL.

This clonotype was seen ten or more times. The chain couples TRBV4-2 to TRBJ1-1; possible D gene TRBD1, 6 bases. This CDR3 comprises 13 residues. V lost 0 bases, J lost 6 bases, and 8 bases lay in between. In germline, CDR1 is LGHNA, CDR2 YNFKEQ. CDR3 amino acids: CASSQEQGSEAFF. The CDR3 DNA is TGTGCCAGCAGCCAAGAACAGGGCTCTGAAGCTTTCTTT.

This clonotype was recorded many times. The junction and the germline gene differ at one end; a read error may be behind it. The chain couples TRBV6-2 or TRBV6-3 to TRBJ2-1; 9 bases line up with TRBD2. This CDR3 comprises 13 residues. Germline CDR1 reads MNHEY; CDR2 reads SVGEGT. The CDR3: CASSYQLGTSLAF. The CDR3 DNA is TGTGCCAGCAGTTATCAGTTAGGGACTAGCCTTGCCTTC.

This clonotype occurred many times. The gene calls are TRBV12-3 or TRBV12-4 and TRBJ1-1; no reliable D call. V lost 5 bases to trimming and J lost 4 bases, with 11 bases between them. The CDR3 has 13 residues. CDR3 sequence (DNA): TGTGCCAGCAGTCGCCTTGGAGGCACTGAAGCTTTCTTT. Amino acid sequence: CASSRLGGTEAFF.

This clonotype was found many times. This sequence joins TRBV6-5 and TRBJ1-1; D may be TRBD1 (6 bases). The germline CDR1 and CDR2 sequences are MNHEY and SVGAGI. The CDR3 is 14 residues long. V lost 6 bases to trimming and J lost 5 bases, with 16 bases between them. This chain's CDR3 is CASSSGTRGTEAFF. In DNA, the CDR3 is TGTGCCAGCAGCTCCGGGACGAGGGGGACTGAAGCTTTCTTT.

This clonotype has a count of ten or more. The chain is built from TRBV7-9 and TRBJ2-1; D may be TRBD2 (6 bases). The CDR3 runs 16 residues. CDR1 is SEHNR and CDR2 is FQNEAQ in the germline V gene (reference sequence). V lost 5 bases and J lost 4, with 18 bases in between. CDR3: CASSPNTGAGYNEQFF. The CDR3 nucleotides read TGTGCCAGCAGCCCAAATACGGGAGCCGGGTACAATGAGCAGTTCTTC.

This clonotype was counted at least ten times. V and J are TRBV5-1 and TRBJ2-3, with 7 bases identical to TRBD1. The CDR3 is made up of 18 amino acids. V dropped 0 bases and J dropped 2; count of bases not matched to a gene: 12. Per germline, CDR1 SGHRS and CDR2 YFSETQ. For the CDR3, the DNA is TGCGCCAGCAGCTTGGTCGGACCGGACAGGTACCTCACAGATACGCAGTATTTT. Protein product: CASSLVGPDRYLTDTQYF.

The chain uses TRBV18 and TRBJ2-3, with 8 bases lining up with TRBD1. Losses at the gene ends were 3 bases for V and 4 bases for J; bases not matched to a gene: 9. CDR1 and CDR2 (germline): KGHSH, LQKENI. The CDR3 is 16 amino acids. CDR3 DNA: TGTGCCAGCTCACCGACAGGGGTTAGCCCCCCAGATACGCAGTATTTT. The encoded protein is CASSPTGVSPPDTQYF.

There are a few counts of this clonotype. The rearrangement uses TRBV3-1 and TRBJ1-3; weak D call: TRBD1 (5 bases). Germline V gene sequence: CDR1 LGHDT, CDR2 YNNKEL (reference sequence). The CDR3 has 17 amino acids. V shed 0 bases and J shed 2 bases, with 14 bases lying between them. CDR3 sequence reads: CASSQEDPGTAGNTIYF. CDR3 sequence (DNA): TGTGCCAGCAGCCAAGAGGATCCCGGGACGGCTGGAAACACCATATATTTT.

This clonotype occurred a few times. The chain employs TRBV6-5 and TRBJ2-2; D possibly corresponds to TRBD2 (7 bases). The CDR3 has 16 amino acids. Germline loops: CDR1 MNHEY, CDR2 SVGAGI. The V gene lost 8 bases and the J gene lost 4 bases, with 20 bases spanning the gap. The CDR3 DNA reads as TGTGCCAGCTCTGGGGGGGGGCGTAGTGGCACCGGGGAGCTGTTTTTT. Encoded protein: CASSGGGRSGTGELFF.

This clonotype was observed many times. The rearrangement uses TRBV5-1 and TRBJ2-3, with a tentative D call TRBD1 (6 bases). Germline CDR1 is SGHRS and CDR2 is YFSETQ. The germline V and J ends were trimmed by 6 bases and 2 bases, with 13 bases remaining between them. This CDR3 comprises 14 residues. The CDR3 DNA sequence: TGCGCCAGCACAGGACAGCGTGTCACAGATACGCAGTATTTT. Protein product: CASTGQRVTDTQYF.

This clonotype was counted at least ten times. This chain joins TRBV6-2 or TRBV6-3 and TRBJ2-7; D may match TRBD1 or TRBD2 (5 bases each). The CDR3 has 16 amino acids. Deletions cut 0 bases from V and 0 bases from J, with 12 bases between. CDR1 MNHEY and CDR2 SVGEGT come from the germline V gene. DNA for the CDR3: TGTGCCAGCAGTTACTCGACGGGGACGGTCTCCTACGAGCAGTACTTC. Translating gives CASSYSTGTVSYEQYF.

This clonotype was counted at least ten times. This chain links TRBV7-9 with TRBJ2-7; no reliable D call. The CDR3 is 13 residues long. Per germline, CDR1 SEHNR and CDR2 FQNEAQ (reference sequence). The V end lost 1 base, the J end lost 4 bases, and 8 bases lay between the germline ends. As DNA, the CDR3 is TGTGCCAGCAGCTTAGTCAAGCAATACGAGCAGTACTTC. Translation: CASSLVKQYEQYF.